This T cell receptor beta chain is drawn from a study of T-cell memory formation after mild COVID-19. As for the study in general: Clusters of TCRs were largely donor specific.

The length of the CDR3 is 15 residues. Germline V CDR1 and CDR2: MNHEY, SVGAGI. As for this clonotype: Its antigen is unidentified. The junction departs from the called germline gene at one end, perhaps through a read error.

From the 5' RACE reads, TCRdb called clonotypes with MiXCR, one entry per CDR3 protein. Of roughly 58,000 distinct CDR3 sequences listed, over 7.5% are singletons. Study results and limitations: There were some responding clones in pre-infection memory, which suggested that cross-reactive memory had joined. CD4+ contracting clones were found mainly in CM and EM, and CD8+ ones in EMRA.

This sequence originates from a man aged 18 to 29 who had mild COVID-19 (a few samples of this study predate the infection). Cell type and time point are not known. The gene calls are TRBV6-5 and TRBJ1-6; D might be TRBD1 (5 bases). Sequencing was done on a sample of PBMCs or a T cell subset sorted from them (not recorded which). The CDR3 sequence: CASSNSGLTRPPLHF. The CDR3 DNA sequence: TGTGCCAGCAGTAACTCGGGACTGACTCGGCCACCCCTCCACTTT.